Listed below are T cell receptor beta chains from one sample, sequenced in a study of blood T cells in healthy people across ages. In TCRdb, the 5' RACE reads were re-called with MiXCR into one record per CDR3 protein. The data contain hundreds of thousands of distinct CDR3 sequences, less than 35% of them singletons. The sample consisted of blood. The receptors come from an elderly woman in good health. Each CDR3 is given with its conserved first and last residue. D genes are given only for firm matches. The size field is filled for only some rows; it gives once, few, many or a size class.

d_gene: -; abundance: -; j_gene: TRBJ1-1; v_gene: TRBV7-8; CDR3nt: TGTGCCAGCAGCTTAGTCGCAGGTCTTCGCACTGAAGCTTTCTTT; CDR3aa: CASSLVAGLRTEAFF
d_gene: -; abundance: few; j_gene: TRBJ1-1; v_gene: TRBV2; CDR3nt: TGTGCCAGCCTCCGCATTGAGGGCACTGAAGCTTTCTTT; CDR3aa: CASLRIEGTEAFF
d_gene: -; abundance: few; j_gene: TRBJ2-7; v_gene: TRBV30; CDR3nt: TGTGCCTGGAGTGTGTTGGAGGAGCAGTACTTC; CDR3aa: CAWSVLEEQYF
d_gene: TRBD2; abundance: once; j_gene: TRBJ2-7; v_gene: TRBV10-3; CDR3nt: TGTGCCATCAGTGAGTTAGCGGGAGGTCCCTACGAGCAGTACTTC; CDR3aa: CAISELAGGPYEQYF
d_gene: TRBD2; abundance: many; j_gene: TRBJ2-5; v_gene: TRBV5-1; CDR3nt: TGCGCCAGCAGCTTGGGCAGGCCGGGGGGAAGGAATGAGCAGTACTTC; CDR3aa: CASSLGRPGGRNEQYF
d_gene: TRBD1; abundance: many; j_gene: TRBJ2-1; v_gene: TRBV6-2/TRBV6-3; CDR3nt: TGTGCCAGCAGTTTCGACAGGGCAGACTCCAATGAGCAGTTCTTC; CDR3aa: CASSFDRADSNEQFF
d_gene: -; abundance: many; j_gene: TRBJ2-7; v_gene: TRBV12-3/TRBV12-4; CDR3nt: TGTGCCAGCAGCCAAGGGCTAGCCCGCTCCTACGAGCAGTACTTC; CDR3aa: CASSQGLARSYEQYF
d_gene: -; abundance: -; j_gene: TRBJ2-1; v_gene: TRBV5-1; CDR3nt: TGCGCCAGCAGCCGAGGGGAATTTTCCTACAATGAGCAGTTCTTC; CDR3aa: CASSRGEFSYNEQFF
d_gene: TRBD2; abundance: many; j_gene: TRBJ2-1; v_gene: TRBV3-1; CDR3nt: TGTGCCAGCAGGGGGGTCCGGAGCGGGGGGGGCTATGAGCAGTTCTTC; CDR3aa: CASRGVRSGGGYEQFF
d_gene: -; abundance: -; j_gene: TRBJ2-7; v_gene: TRBV20-1; CDR3nt: TGCAGTGCTAAAAGACTCAGGGGGGGCTACGAGCAGTACTTC; CDR3aa: CSAKRLRGGYEQYF
d_gene: -; abundance: few; j_gene: TRBJ1-5; v_gene: TRBV7-2; CDR3nt: TGTGCCAGCAGTCTTGAGGGCCCCAATCAGCCCCAGCATTTT; CDR3aa: CASSLEGPNQPQHF
d_gene: TRBD1; abundance: many; j_gene: TRBJ1-2; v_gene: TRBV9; CDR3nt: TGTGCCAGCAGCGTCGACGGCCGGGACAGGGGAGGAGGCTACACCTTC; CDR3aa: CASSVDGRDRGGGYTF
d_gene: -; abundance: few; j_gene: TRBJ1-2; v_gene: TRBV6-5; CDR3nt: TGTGCCAGCAGTTACTCGCCCCGGGGAACGGGGGGCTACACCTTC; CDR3aa: CASSYSPRGTGGYTF
d_gene: -; abundance: once; j_gene: TRBJ1-4; v_gene: TRBV7-3; CDR3nt: TGTGCCAGCAGCGCCCGGGGACCTGTAACTAATGAAAAACGGTTTTTT; CDR3aa: CASSARGPVTNEKRFF
d_gene: TRBD2; abundance: -; j_gene: TRBJ2-3; v_gene: TRBV11-2; CDR3nt: TGTGCCAGCAGCTTAGTACCATGGGGGAGCGGGGGTCGAGATACGCAGTATTTT; CDR3aa: CASSLVPWGSGGRDTQYF
d_gene: TRBD1; abundance: many; j_gene: TRBJ2-5; v_gene: TRBV5-1; CDR3nt: TGCGCCAGCAGCTTTGGACAGGACCAAGAGACCCAGTACTTC; CDR3aa: CASSFGQDQETQYF
d_gene: -; abundance: -; j_gene: TRBJ2-1; v_gene: TRBV3-1; CDR3nt: TGTGCCAGCAGCCTTCAGCCACCCCCGGACAATGAGCAGTTCTTC; CDR3aa: CASSLQPPPDNEQFF
d_gene: -; abundance: -; j_gene: TRBJ1-1; v_gene: TRBV24-1; CDR3nt: TGTGCCACCAAAGGGGTGGACACTGAAGCTTTCTTT; CDR3aa: CATKGVDTEAFF
d_gene: -; abundance: many; j_gene: TRBJ2-5; v_gene: TRBV19; CDR3nt: TGTGCCAGTAGTATGGCGGAAGAGACCCAGTACTTC; CDR3aa: CASSMAEETQYF
d_gene: -; abundance: many; j_gene: TRBJ1-1; v_gene: TRBV25-1; CDR3nt: TGTGCCAGCGTGCGGAACACTGAAGCTTTCTTT; CDR3aa: CASVRNTEAFF
d_gene: -; abundance: -; j_gene: TRBJ2-7; v_gene: TRBV6-1; CDR3nt: TGTGCCAGCAGTAGAACGGAACAGGCGACGTCCTACGAGCAGTACTTC; CDR3aa: CASSRTEQATSYEQYF
d_gene: TRBD2; abundance: -; j_gene: TRBJ2-3; v_gene: TRBV3-1; CDR3nt: TGTGCCAGCAGCCAAGTAGCGGGCGCCGCAGATACGCAGTATTTT; CDR3aa: CASSQVAGAADTQYF
d_gene: -; abundance: once; j_gene: TRBJ2-1; v_gene: TRBV11-2; CDR3nt: TGTGCCAGCAGCTTAGGATCGTTGGGCGGGGGCCAGTTCTTC; CDR3aa: CASSLGSLGGGQFF
d_gene: TRBD2; abundance: few; j_gene: TRBJ2-3; v_gene: TRBV6-1; CDR3nt: TGTGCCAGCAGTTTAGCGGGGTCCCTCACAGATACGCAGTATTTT; CDR3aa: CASSLAGSLTDTQYF
d_gene: -; abundance: many; j_gene: TRBJ2-5; v_gene: TRBV9; CDR3nt: TGTGCCAGCAGCGTAGCTGCTCAGGGCGGGACCCAGTACTTC; CDR3aa: CASSVAAQGGTQYF
d_gene: -; abundance: -; j_gene: TRBJ2-1; v_gene: TRBV4-3; CDR3nt: TGCGCCAGCAGCCAAATGCGGGGCGACTCCTACGAGCAGTTCTTC; CDR3aa: CASSQMRGDSYEQFF
d_gene: -; abundance: -; j_gene: TRBJ1-2; v_gene: TRBV20-1; CDR3nt: TGCAGTGCTTCGATACCACAGGGTCTTGGCTACACCTTC; CDR3aa: CSASIPQGLGYTF
d_gene: -; abundance: many; j_gene: TRBJ1-2; v_gene: TRBV6-5; CDR3nt: TGTGCCAGCAGACTCGACAGACACTATGGCTACACCTTC; CDR3aa: CASRLDRHYGYTF